These 14 T cell receptor beta chains share one sample of origin, sequenced in a study of T cell changes during pregnancy in multiple sclerosis. Assay: immunoSEQ multiplex PCR; the TCRdb copy retains only in-frame clones and omits some. Among around 52,000 clones listed, 80% to 95% were seen once. The material was CD4+ T cells from peripheral blood mononuclear cells, obtained after pregnancy. The receptors were sampled from a female donor in good health, enrolled as a control in a pregnancy study.

This chain joins TRBV13 and TRBJ2-5; D call uncertain. The CDR3 loop spans 12 amino acids. In germline, CDR1 is PRHDT, CDR2 FYEKMQ (reference sequence). V shed 2 bases and J shed 8 bases, with 9 bases lying between them. The DNA of the CDR3 is TGTGCCAGCAGCTTACTTATGAGTACCCAGTACTTC. Protein sequence: CASSLLMSTQYF.

This rearrangement joins TRBV18 to TRBJ2-2; D not certain. Looked up from germline, CDR1 is KGHSH and CDR2 is LQKENI. The CDR3 runs to 16 residues. V lost 4 bases, J lost 7 bases, and 19 bases lay in between. The CDR3 loop is CASSQRLSEIGGELFF. In DNA, the CDR3 is TGTGCCAGCTCACAGAGGTTAAGTGAAATCGGCGGGGAGCTGTTTTTT.

This chain links TRBV5-1 with TRBJ1-6, with a possible D match to TRBD1 (5 bases). This CDR3 has 14 residues. V was cut by 10 bases and J by 8 bases, with 19 bases left in between. Germline assignment: CDR1 SGHRS and CDR2 YFSETQ. CDR3 in amino acids: CASASGTEYSPLHF. The CDR3 DNA sequence: TGCGCCTCAGCATCCGGGACTGAGTATTCACCCCTCCACTTT.

This chain connects TRBV11-2 to TRBJ2-7; 7 bases are a match to TRBD1. The CDR3 consists of 16 residues. The germline gives CDR1 SGHAT, CDR2 FQNNGV. The V segment lost 3 bases and the J segment 5 bases; nucleotides outside the gene matches: 13. CDR3 sequence: CASSLTPSGQWDEQYF. CDR3 coding DNA: TGTGCCAGCAGCTTGACTCCTTCGGGACAGTGGGACGAGCAGTACTTC.

The chain has TRBV7-2 and TRBJ2-1; 8 bases are shared with TRBD2. The V and J ends lost 1 base and 5 bases, in that order; junction bases with no gene match: 4. Germline-derived CDR1 and CDR2 are SGHTA and FQGNSA. The CDR3 has 15 residues. Here the CDR3 DNA reads TGTGCCAGCAGCTTAGTAGCGGGGATCAACAATGAGCAGTTCTTC. It encodes CASSLVAGINNEQFF.

The chain recombines TRBV5-1 with TRBJ1-1; D perhaps matches TRBD1 (5 bases). Germline CDR1 is SGHRS and CDR2 is YFSETQ. The CDR3 is made up of 14 amino acids. Trimming stripped 2 bases from V and 1 base from J, with 9 bases between. The CDR3 bases are TGCGCCAGCAGCTTCCAAACAGGGAACACTGAAGCTTTCTTT. Protein product: CASSFQTGNTEAFF. Supplemented by reference TRBV5-1 and TRBJ1-1, the full variable domain reads KAGVTQTPRYLIKTRGQQVTLSCSPISGHRSVSWYQQTPGQGLQFLFEYFSETQRNKGNFPGRFSGRQFSNSRSEMNVSTLELGDSALYLCASSFQTGNTEAFFGQGTRLTVV.

The chain combines TRBV9 with TRBJ2-3; 8 bases agree with TRBD1. The CDR3 is 14 residues long. V gave up 2 bases and J gave up 4 bases; unmatched junction bases: 3. The germline CDR1 and CDR2 sequences are SGDLS and YYNGEE. CDR3 sequence reads: CASSVGTGSDTQYF. The CDR3 DNA reads TGTGCCAGCAGCGTGGGGACAGGCTCAGATACGCAGTATTTT.

The chain couples TRBV30 to TRBJ1-4; 8 bases are shared with TRBD1. This CDR3 comprises 13 residues. The germline V gene has CDR1 GTSNPN and CDR2 SVGIG (reference sequence). V was pared by 5 bases and J by 5 bases, with 4 bases of the junction left unmatched. CDR3 loop: CAWGTGKNEKLFF. The CDR3 DNA reads TGTGCCTGGGGGACAGGCAAGAATGAAAAACTGTTTTTT.

The chain carries TRBV19 and TRBJ1-1; the D is unclear. Trimming stripped 1 base from V and 5 bases from J, with 8 bases between. CDR1 and CDR2 (germline): LNHDA, SQIVND (reference sequence). CDR3 size: 13 residues. The CDR3 nucleotides are TGTGCCAGTAGTATAGTTGGCAGGACTGAAGCTTTCTTT. Its protein product is CASSIVGRTEAFF.

The rearrangement links TRBV7-2 to TRBJ2-7; D uncertain. The germline CDR1 and CDR2 sequences are SGHTA and FQGNSA. V was shortened by 0 bases and J by 4 bases, with 16 bases between the two germline ends. The CDR3 loop spans 16 amino acids. The DNA of the CDR3 is TGTGCCAGCAGCTTAGCCTCCTTCCAGGATTTTTACGAGCAGTACTTC. Its protein is CASSLASFQDFYEQYF. Combining the CDR3 with reference TRBV7-2 and TRBJ2-7 gives the whole variable domain GAGVSQSPSNKVTEKGKDVELRCDPISGHTALYWYRQSLGQGLEFLIYFQGNSAPDKSGLPSDRFSAERTGGSVSTLTIQRTQQEDSAVYLCASSLASFQDFYEQYFGPGTRLTVT.

The rearrangement joins TRBV4-2 to TRBJ2-3; 7 bases match TRBD2. Germline assignment: CDR1 LGHNA and CDR2 YNFKEQ. Trimming removed 6 bases from V and 0 bases from J; junction bases left unmatched: 3. The CDR3 length is 14 residues. The CDR3 here is CASRDSGSTDTQYF. The CDR3 DNA sequence: TGTGCCAGCAGAGATAGCGGGAGCACAGATACGCAGTATTTT.

The rearrangement uses TRBV7-4 and TRBJ2-7, with TRBD2 identical over 7 bases. Germline V gene sequence: CDR1 SGHVT, CDR2 SQSDAQ. Trimming took 0 bases from V and 0 from J; bases not matched to a gene: 8. CDR3 length: 17 amino acids. In DNA form, the CDR3 reads TGTGCCAGCAGCTTAGCCCTCGTGGAGCGGGGCTCCTACGAGCAGTACTTC. Its translation: CASSLALVERGSYEQYF.

The chain carries TRBV6-6 and TRBJ1-5; D is unclear. CDR3 length: 13 residues. The V gene's germline CDR1 is MNHNY and CDR2 SVGAGI (reference sequence). Trimming took off 6 bases at V and 5 bases at J, with 11 bases between the two ends. The CDR3: CASRLHGDQPQHF. The CDR3 coding sequence is TGTGCCAGCAGACTCCACGGGGATCAGCCCCAGCATTTT.

The gene calls are TRBV4-2 and TRBJ1-2; TRBD1 matches at 10 bases. Germline V gene lookup returns CDR1 LGHNA and CDR2 YNFKEQ. The CDR3 extends over 14 amino acids. Trimming took 4 bases from V and 6 from J; bases not matched to a gene: 5. The chain's CDR3 is CASSPTGGRDGYTF. CDR3 sequence (DNA): TGTGCCAGCAGCCCGACAGGGGGCCGGGATGGCTACACCTTC.